These 10 T cell receptor beta chains came from one sample sequenced in a study of beta chain features in type 1 diabetes. Study results and caveats: Among all four CD4+ subsets, Type 1 diabetes patients had TCRB CDR3s that were moderately but significantly shorter.

Expressed TCRB transcripts got sequenced, as all isolated RNA was reverse transcribed. Profiling relied on immunoSEQ multiplex PCR, and the TCRdb table lists in-frame clones only, not all of them. The sample carries 330,000 or so clones, 10% to 15% recorded once. These receptors' targets are unknown. Sequenced input: naive CD4+ T cells from blood. The origin of the receptors is a woman aged 18-35 years with type 1 diabetes.

This clone was seen a single time. This chain uses TRBV7-9 with TRBJ2-7; the D gene is possibly TRBD1 (6 bases). Trimming left V 5 bases short and J 7 bases short, with 12 bases between. The germline V gene encodes CDR1 SEHNR and CDR2 FQNEAQ (reference sequence). This CDR3 contains 12 residues. CDR3 DNA sequence: TGTGCCAGCAGCAACAGGGTATCTGAGCAGTACTTC. The encoded protein is CASSNRVSEQYF.

The chain employs TRBV12-5 and TRBJ2-7, with 8 nucleotides matching TRBD1. V shed 5 bases and J 6 bases; nucleotides not matched to a gene: 9. From germline, CDR1 is LGHNT and CDR2 FRNRAP. The CDR3 extends over 14 amino acids. The CDR3 DNA is TGTGCTAGTGGTCTAACGGGACAGGATTCCGAGCAGTACTTC. It specifies CASGLTGQDSEQYF.

This clone was found a few times. V is TRBV5-1 and J is TRBJ2-3; perhaps TRBD2 as D (6 bases). V was cut by 0 bases and J by 1 base, with 15 bases left in between. Germline CDR1 reads SGHRS; CDR2 reads YFSETQ. This CDR3 spans 17 amino acids. CDR3 loop: CASSLDPSGVGTDTQYF. The CDR3 DNA reads TGCGCCAGCAGCTTGGATCCATCGGGAGTGGGCACAGATACGCAGTATTTT.

The chain recombines TRBV2 with TRBJ2-1; 13 bases are shared with TRBD2. The trim removed 6 bases at V and 0 bases at J, leaving 2 bases unmatched. Looked up from germline, CDR1 is SNHLY and CDR2 is FYNNEI. The CDR3 sequence is 16 residues long. In nucleotides, the CDR3 is TGTGCCAGCAGCACTAGCGGGAGGGCCTCCTACAATGAGCAGTTCTTC. It specifies CASSTSGRASYNEQFF.

This clone was observed a few times. The chain recombines TRBV29-1 with TRBJ2-3, with 10 bases matching TRBD2. Germline assignment: CDR1 SQVTM and CDR2 ANQGSEA. The CDR3 totals 15 residues. V lost 2 bases, J lost 4 bases, and 6 bases stayed unmatched. The CDR3 bases are TGCAGCGTTGAACGGGCTAGCGGGAGAGCAGATACGCAGTATTTT. Its translation: CSVERASGRADTQYF.

This clone was counted a few times. The V call is TRBV7-6, the J call TRBJ2-7; D gene unclear. The germline V and J ends were trimmed by 1 base and 0 bases, with 4 bases remaining between them. Germline lookup yields CDR1 SGHVS and CDR2 FNYEAQ. The CDR3 runs to 13 residues. For the CDR3, the DNA is TGTGCCAGCAGCTTAGACAGCTCCTACGAGCAGTACTTC. Protein product: CASSLDSSYEQYF.

The J gene is TRBJ2-5, the V gene TRBV7-2, with 8 bases matching TRBD1. The CDR3 spans 14 residues. CDR1 is SGHTA and CDR2 is FQGNSA in the germline V gene. With 3 bases clipped from V and 5 bases from J, the junction kept 5 bases outside the gene matches. CDR3 sequence reads: CASSLGYRGETQYF. CDR3 sequence (DNA): TGTGCCAGCAGCTTGGGATACAGGGGGGAGACCCAGTACTTC.

In its sample, this clone was seen a few times. The chain combines TRBV27 with TRBJ2-7; a weak D match, TRBD1 (6 bases). Germline CDR1 MNHEY, CDR2 SMNVEV (reference sequence). With 0 bases removed from V and 6 bases from J, the gap between germline ends came to 6 bases. The CDR3 length is 12 residues. CDR3 sequence: CASSLSGGEQYF. The CDR3 DNA sequence: TGTGCCAGCAGTTTATCAGGGGGCGAGCAGTACTTC.

This clone appeared once. The genes are TRBV28 and TRBJ1-2; 9 bases map to TRBD1. Germline lookup yields CDR1 MDHEN and CDR2 SYDVKM. V shed 10 bases, J shed 4 bases, and the junction held 13 bases outside the gene matches. The CDR3 is 15 residues long. CDR3 sequence: CATQEGTGRPYGYTF. As DNA, the CDR3 is TGTGCCACCCAAGAAGGGACAGGGAGACCCTATGGCTACACCTTC.

This clone was picked up a small number of times. The rearrangement joins TRBV2 to TRBJ2-1; D may be TRBD1 (5 bases). With 8 bases removed from V and 1 base from J, the gap between germline ends came to 15 bases. Per germline, CDR1 SNHLY and CDR2 FYNNEI. CDR3 length: 15 residues. The CDR3: CASGQGPSSYNEQFF. In DNA, the CDR3 is TGTGCCAGCGGCCAGGGCCCGTCGTCCTACAATGAGCAGTTCTTC.